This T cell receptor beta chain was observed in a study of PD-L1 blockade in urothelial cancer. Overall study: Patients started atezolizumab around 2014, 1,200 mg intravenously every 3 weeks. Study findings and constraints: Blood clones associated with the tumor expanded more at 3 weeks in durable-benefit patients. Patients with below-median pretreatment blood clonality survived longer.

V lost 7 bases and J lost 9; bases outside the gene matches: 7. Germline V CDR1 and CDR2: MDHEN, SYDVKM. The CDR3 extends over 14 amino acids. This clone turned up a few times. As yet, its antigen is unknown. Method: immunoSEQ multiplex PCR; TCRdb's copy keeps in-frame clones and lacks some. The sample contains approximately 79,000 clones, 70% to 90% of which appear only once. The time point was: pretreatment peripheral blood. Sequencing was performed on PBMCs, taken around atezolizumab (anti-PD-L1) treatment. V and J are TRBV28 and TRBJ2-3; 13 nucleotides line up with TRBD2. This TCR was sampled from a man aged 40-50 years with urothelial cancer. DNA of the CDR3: TGTGCCAGCAAATCCACTAGCGGGAGGGGCACGCAGTATTTT. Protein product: CASKSTSGRGTQYF.